This TCR beta chain was recovered during a study of human T cells and chemical hapten exposure. About the study: In the approximately 25-week study, patients were dosed weekly with diphenylcyclopropenone on the scalp throughout. Alopecia areata, totalis or universalis affected patients who were mostly female.

This clonotype was recorded a few times. Documented time point: patch test 1, 2 weeks after DPC sensitization. Treatment denoted: therapeutic diphenylcyclopropenone sensitization with weekly scalp DPC. Per the original data handling: From about 20,000 to 690,000 TCRs were found per sample, with a median of roughly 89,000. TCRdb re-called the RACE reads with MiXCR, one entry per CDR3 protein. The V and J calls reflect TCRdb's pipeline rather than the authors' work. The sample holds around 190,000 distinct CDR3 sequences, 20% to 25% seen once. Germline values: CDR1 SGDLS, CDR2 YYNGEE. This CDR3 is built from 16 residues. V was shortened by 3 bases and J by 3 bases, with 17 bases between the two germline ends.

The sequencing used whole blood, collected in connection with sensitization to the hapten diphenylcyclopropenone (DPC). The chain carries TRBV9 and TRBJ2-3; D gene ambiguous. This TCR was sampled from a woman between 45 and 60 years old with alopecia areata. Some clones in this sample may be carry-over from other donors' samples. The CDR3 spells CASSGVLAGSTDTQYF. The CDR3 DNA follows: TGTGCCAGCAGCGGGGTATTAGCCGGTAGTACAGATACGCAGTATTTT. The variable domain in full, completed from reference TRBV9 and TRBJ2-3, reads DSGVTQTPKHLITATGQRVTLRCSPRSGDLSVYWYQQSLDQGLQFLIQYYNGEERAKGNILERFSAQQFPDLHSELNLSSLELGDSALYFCASSGVLAGSTDTQYFGPGTRLTVL.